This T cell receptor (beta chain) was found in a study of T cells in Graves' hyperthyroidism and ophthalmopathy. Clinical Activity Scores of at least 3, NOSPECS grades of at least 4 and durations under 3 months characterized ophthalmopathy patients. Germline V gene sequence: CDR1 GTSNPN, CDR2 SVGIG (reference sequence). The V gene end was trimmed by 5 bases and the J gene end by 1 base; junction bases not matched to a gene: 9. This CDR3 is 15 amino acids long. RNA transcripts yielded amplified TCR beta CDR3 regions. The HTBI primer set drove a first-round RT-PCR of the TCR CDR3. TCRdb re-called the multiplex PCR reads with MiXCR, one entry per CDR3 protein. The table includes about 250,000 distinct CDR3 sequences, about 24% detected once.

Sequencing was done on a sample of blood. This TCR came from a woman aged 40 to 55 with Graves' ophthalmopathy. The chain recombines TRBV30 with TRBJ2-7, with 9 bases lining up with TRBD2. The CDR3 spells CAWRRAGGLSYEQYF. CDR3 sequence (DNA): TGTGCCTGGCGAAGAGCGGGGGGACTATCCTACGAGCAGTACTTC. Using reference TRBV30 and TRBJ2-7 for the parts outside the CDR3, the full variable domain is SQTIHQWPATLVQPVGSPLSLECTVEGTSNPNLYWYRQAAGRGLQLLFYSVGIGQISSEVPQNLSASRPQDRQFILSSKKLLLSDSGFYLCAWRRAGGLSYEQYFGPGTRLTVT.